Reported below is one T cell receptor (beta chain). This specimen comes from a study of blood T cell repertoires in COVID-19. Study information: PBMCs, B-cell-depleted T cells, or T cells were the source of the cDNA or gDNA that made up the material.

Per the study methods: Quantification of nucleated cells was approximated via reference gene primer amplification. Sequenced by immunoSEQ multiplex PCR; TCRdb stores in-frame clones only, minus some. The V and J calls and clone size come from that table; D and trimming were worked out from the DNA. Of nearly 350,000 clones listed, more than 70% are singletons. Germline CDR1 reads SEHNR; CDR2 reads FQNEAQ (reference sequence). Trimming removed 1 base at V and 5 bases at J, with 22 bases between. CDR3 length: 18 residues. The chain recombines TRBV7-9 with TRBJ2-3, with D possibly TRBD1 on 6 matching bases. The origin of this receptor is a man under 40 with active or convalescent COVID-19. Sequencing was carried out using peripheral blood. CDR3: CASSLGVTRDTGLDTQYF. The CDR3 bases are TGTGCCAGCAGCTTAGGGGTGACCCGGGACACTGGATTAGATACGCAGTATTTT.